This TCR beta chain was retrieved from a study of shared clonotypes between healthy human individuals. Sequencing was performed with immunoSEQ multiplex PCR; in TCRdb, only in-frame clones are kept and a portion is missing. This sample yields about 2.5 million clones, of which 92% are seen a single time; 0.37% belongs to the top ten. Study-level points and caveats: Incompleteness in sorted-subset sequencing, despite large depth, was shown by rarefaction.

This CDR3 is built from 13 residues. Germline V gene sequence: CDR1 SGHNT, CDR2 YYREEE (reference sequence). Trimming stripped 5 bases from V and 2 bases from J, with 11 bases between. In regard to this clone: What it recognizes is unknown. The same CDR3 also results from other DNA sequences found in this sample.

Sequences were obtained from naive CD4+ T cells from PBMCs. Subset noted: CD45RA+ positively selected. This chain links TRBV5-4 with TRBJ2-7, with a weak D call TRBD2 (5 bases). This clonotype originated in a man aged 18 to 29 in good health. Some clones in this sample may be carry-over from other donors' samples. The CDR3 spells CASSRSGTYEQYF. In DNA, the CDR3 is TGTGCCAGCAGTAGGAGCGGAACCTACGAGCAGTACTTC. The variable domain in full, with the rest retrieved from reference TRBV5-4 and TRBJ2-7, is ETGVTQSPTHLIKTRGQQVTLRCSSQSGHNTVSWYQQALGQGPQFIFQYYREEENGRGNFPPRFSGLQFPNYSSELNVNALELDDSALYLCASSRSGTYEQYFGPGTRLTVT.